This entry lists 2 T cell receptor beta chains sequenced from one sample in a study of T cells in Graves' hyperthyroidism and ophthalmopathy. Amplified regions were TCR beta CDR3 sequences from RNA transcripts. First-round RT-PCR targeting the TCR CDR3 was performed with the HTBI primer set. Via MiXCR, TCRdb re-called the multiplex PCR reads, giving one row per CDR3 protein. Counted here are 700,000 or so distinct CDR3 sequences, roughly 15% occurring once; the ten biggest clones make up roughly an eighth. Input material: blood. The receptors here all came from a woman between 45 and 65 years old with Graves' ophthalmopathy.

This clonotype was counted only a few times. The chain uses TRBV7-3 and TRBJ2-3, with 11 bases that match TRBD2. Germline assignment: CDR1 SGHTA and CDR2 FQGTGA. The CDR3 is 15 amino acids. The junction had 7 bases not matched to a gene; V was cut back by 5 bases and J by 6 bases. The DNA of the CDR3 is TGTGCCAGCAGCCACGGACTAGCGGGTAGGGATACGCAGTATTTT. This translates into CASSHGLAGRDTQYF.

This chain links TRBV18 with TRBJ2-7, with TRBD2 identical over 11 bases. CDR3 size: 16 residues. Germline values: CDR1 KGHSH, CDR2 LQKENI. J gave up 2 bases and V 5 bases, and 8 bases lay outside the gene matches. The chain's CDR3 is CASSVGTSGVTYEQYF. The CDR3 coding sequence is TGTGCCAGCTCAGTAGGGACTAGCGGAGTAACCTACGAGCAGTACTTC.